These 21 T cell receptor beta chains originate from one sample sequenced in a study of blood T cell repertoires in COVID-19. Produced via immunoSEQ multiplex PCR; TCRdb's table is partial and in-frame only. This sample has about 230,000 clones, with approximately 82% found just once. Sequencing was done on a sample of peripheral blood. The receptors derive from a woman in her thirties or forties who had recovered from COVID-19.

This chain joins TRBV5-1 and TRBJ1-2, with TRBD1 as a possible D gene (5 bases). Trimming pared 0 bases from V and 4 bases from J, leaving 10 bases between. Germline-derived CDR1 and CDR2 are SGHRS and YFSETQ. CDR3 size: 14 residues. CDR3 loop: CASSLVQGGYGYTF. In nucleotides, the CDR3 is TGCGCCAGCAGCTTGGTTCAGGGCGGCTATGGCTACACCTTC.

This clone was observed a single time. The chain recombines TRBV2 with TRBJ2-3; TRBD1 is a possible D gene (5 bases). CDR3 length: 14 residues. With 8 bases removed from V and 0 bases from J, the gap between germline ends came to 12 bases. The germline V gene has CDR1 SNHLY and CDR2 FYNNEI. For the CDR3, the DNA is TGTGCCAGCCGGACAACTATAAGCACAGATACGCAGTATTTT. Protein product: CASRTTISTDTQYF. The whole variable domain, remainder taken from reference TRBV2 and TRBJ2-3, is EPEVTQTPSHQVTQMGQEVILRCVPISNHLYFYWYRQILGQKVEFLVSFYNNEISEKSEIFDDQFSVERPDGSNFTLKIRSTKLEDSAMYFCASRTTISTDTQYFGPGTRLTVL.

V is TRBV27 and J is TRBJ1-5, with D possibly matching TRBD1 (5 bases). The CDR3 covers 11 residues. Germline loops: CDR1 MNHEY, CDR2 SMNVEV (reference sequence). The V gene lost 6 bases and the J gene lost 11 bases, with 11 bases spanning the gap. The CDR3 region has the DNA TGTGCCAGCAGACCGGACAAGACCCAGCATTTT. Translation gives CASRPDKTQHF.

The DNA of the CDR3 is TGTGCCAGCAGCTTGGGGACAGGGGGTGTCGATGGCTACACCTTC. Translated: CASSLGTGGVDGYTF. The V and J genes are TRBV5-4 and TRBJ1-2, with 10 bases identical to TRBD1. The CDR3 has 15 residues. V was clipped by 0 bases and J by 6 bases; unmatched bases: 5. Germline V gene data show CDR1 as SGHNT and CDR2 as YYREEE (reference sequence).

The chain's CDR3 is CASSFSRGATTEAFF. In DNA, the CDR3 is TGTGCCAGCTCCTTCAGCCGGGGGGCGACCACTGAAGCTTTCTTT. V gene TRBV18 combines with J gene TRBJ1-1; D possibly corresponds to TRBD1 (6 bases). This CDR3 spans 15 amino acids. CDR1 is KGHSH and CDR2 is LQKENI in the germline V gene. The V and J ends lost 6 bases and 4 bases respectively, with 18 bases between them.

The chain combines TRBV13 with TRBJ2-1; D perhaps matches TRBD2 (7 bases). The germline V gene has CDR1 PRHDT and CDR2 FYEKMQ (reference sequence). The CDR3 length is 17 residues. Trimming took off 0 bases at V and 3 bases at J, with 15 bases between the two ends. DNA of the CDR3: TGTGCCAGCAGCTTAGGCTGGGAGGGGGGTCACTACAATGAGCAGTTCTTC. Translated: CASSLGWEGGHYNEQFF. The full variable domain, its missing parts supplied by reference TRBV13 and TRBJ2-1, is AAGVIQSPRHLIKEKRETATLKCYPIPRHDTVYWYQQGPGQDPQFLISFYEKMQSDKGSIPDRFSAQQFSDYHSELNMSSLELGDSALYFCASSLGWEGGHYNEQFFGPGTRLTVL.

The chain joins TRBV6-5 to TRBJ2-2; D is perhaps TRBD1 (7 bases). This CDR3 spans 15 amino acids. V gave up 7 bases and J gave up 7 bases, with 19 bases separating them. Germline V gene sequence: CDR1 MNHEY, CDR2 SVGAGI. CDR3 nucleotides: TGTGCCAGCATTCTCCGACAGGGAGGTTTCGGGGAGCTGTTTTTT. It yields the protein CASILRQGGFGELFF.

The chain links TRBV18 to TRBJ2-1, with TRBD1 as a possible D gene (7 bases). Germline V lookup: CDR1 KGHSH, CDR2 LQKENI. V lost 4 bases and J 3 bases, leaving 31 bases between the germline ends. The CDR3 sequence is 21 residues long. CDR3 region: CASSLIGGRVRDSNFYNEQFF. The CDR3 nucleotides read TGTGCCAGCTCACTCATAGGGGGAAGAGTGCGGGACAGCAATTTCTACAATGAGCAGTTCTTC.

The chain carries TRBV3-1 (or the pseudogene TRBV3-2) and TRBJ1-4; D not resolved. Germline loops: CDR1 LGHDT, CDR2 YNNKEL (reference sequence). V shed 4 bases and J shed 5 bases, with 17 bases lying between them. This CDR3 is built from 16 residues. CDR3 bases: TGTGCCAGCAGCCCGGAACCGGGAAACCGGAATGAAAAACTGTTTTTT. Translation: CASSPEPGNRNEKLFF.

The rearrangement uses TRBV5-1 and TRBJ1-6; D might be TRBD1 (6 bases). The V end was cut by 4 bases, the J end by 6 bases, with 11 bases between. The CDR3 runs 14 residues. Germline CDR1 and CDR2: SGHRS and YFSETQ. The CDR3 spells CASSAGQSNSPLHF. CDR3 nucleotides: TGCGCCAGCAGCGCAGGACAGTCTAATTCACCCCTCCACTTT.

The chain joins TRBV15 to TRBJ1-4; 10 bases match TRBD1. V lost 1 base, J lost 8 bases, and 4 bases stayed unmatched. The CDR3 runs to 15 residues. The germline CDR1 and CDR2 sequences are LNHNV and YYDKDF (reference sequence). The CDR3 region has the DNA TGTGCCACCAGCAGAGCGGGGGGACAGGGGGAAAAACTGTTTTTT. Its protein product is CATSRAGGQGEKLFF. Full variable domain (outside the CDR3, taken from reference TRBV15 and TRBJ1-4): DAMVIQNPRYQVTQFGKPVTLSCSQTLNHNVMYWYQQKSSQAPKLLFHYYDKDFNNEADTPDNFQSRRPNTSFCFLDIRSPGLGDTAMYLCATSRAGGQGEKLFFGSGTQLSVL.

This clone turned up a few times. The chain is built from TRBV11-3 and TRBJ2-7; 13 positions agree with TRBD2. The germline CDR1 and CDR2 sequences are SGHNT and YENEEA. This CDR3 contains 15 residues. Germline trimming cut 5 bases from V and 4 bases from J; bases unmatched to any gene: 5. The CDR3 region has the DNA TGTGCCAGCAGCGAAGGACTAGCGGGGGATTACGAGCAGTACTTC. This encodes CASSEGLAGDYEQYF. Using reference TRBV11-3 and TRBJ2-7 for the parts outside the CDR3, the full variable domain is EAGVVQSPRYKIIEKKQPVAFWCNPISGHNTLYWYLQNLGQGPELLIRYENEEAVDDSQLPKDRFSAERLKGVDSTLKIQPAELGDSAVYLCASSEGLAGDYEQYFGPGTRLTVT.

The rearrangement uses TRBV7-8 and TRBJ2-4; D gene unclear. Germline lookup yields CDR1 SGHVS and CDR2 FQNEAQ. This CDR3 contains 14 residues. V lost 1 base to trimming and J lost 6 bases, with 10 bases between them. CDR3 protein: CASSLGHRGNIQYF. Here the CDR3 DNA reads TGTGCCAGCAGCTTAGGGCACCGTGGAAACATTCAGTACTTC. Combining the CDR3 with reference TRBV7-8 and TRBJ2-4 gives the whole variable domain GAGVSQSPRYKVAKRGQDVALRCDPISGHVSLFWYQQALGQGPEFLTYFQNEAQLDKSGLPSDRFFAERPEGSVSTLKIQRTQQEDSAVYLCASSLGHRGNIQYFGAGTRLSVL.

The J gene is TRBJ1-2, the V gene TRBV5-1; D unclear. CDR3 size: 13 residues. Germline V gene lookup returns CDR1 SGHRS and CDR2 YFSETQ. Between the trimmed V and J ends, which lost 0 bases and 8 bases, there was a span of 11 bases. The chain's CDR3 is CASSLAQTGGYTF. The CDR3 bases are TGCGCCAGCAGCTTGGCCCAGACGGGAGGCTACACCTTC. The full variable domain, rest sourced from reference TRBV5-1 and TRBJ1-2, is KAGVTQTPRYLIKTRGQQVTLSCSPISGHRSVSWYQQTPGQGLQFLFEYFSETQRNKGNFPGRFSGRQFSNSRSEMNVSTLELGDSALYLCASSLAQTGGYTFGSGTRLTVV.

This sequence joins TRBV6-2 or TRBV6-3 and TRBJ2-1, with D perhaps matching TRBD2 (5 bases). V shed 4 bases and J shed 1 base, with 17 bases lying between them. The CDR3 loop spans 17 amino acids. Germline values: CDR1 MNHEY, CDR2 SVGEGT. CDR3 in amino acids: CASSSMTGMGSYNEQFF. As DNA, the CDR3 is TGTGCCAGCAGTTCCATGACGGGAATGGGTTCCTACAATGAGCAGTTCTTC.

The chain links TRBV7-8 to TRBJ1-4, with D maybe TRBD1 (5 bases). The CDR3 spans 15 residues. CDR1 is SGHVS and CDR2 is FQNEAQ in the germline V gene. The V gene lost 3 bases and the J gene lost 6 bases, with 14 bases spanning the gap. CDR3 sequence (DNA): TGTGCCAGCAGCTTGGGGGGAGGGGTGGATGAAAAACTGTTTTTT. This codes for CASSLGGGVDEKLFF.

The chain links TRBV7-2 to TRBJ2-7; 10 bases are shared with TRBD2. Germline CDR1 is SGHTA and CDR2 is FQGNSA. J gave up 4 bases and V 5 bases, and 2 bases lay outside the gene matches. This CDR3 spans 13 amino acids. The CDR3 nucleotides read TGTGCCAGCAGCCCTAGCGGGGGTTACGAGCAGTACTTC. Translation gives CASSPSGGYEQYF.

This clone was recorded a few times. This chain connects TRBV5-1 to TRBJ1-1, with 10 bases that match TRBD1. The CDR3 has 14 amino acids. V dropped 4 bases and J dropped 5; count of bases not matched to a gene: 5. Germline CDR1 reads SGHRS; CDR2 reads YFSETQ. The CDR3 region has the DNA TGCGCCAGCAGCCCCGGACAGGGGGGAACTGAAGCTTTCTTT. The encoded protein is CASSPGQGGTEAFF.

This sequence joins TRBV27 and TRBJ1-1; weak D call: TRBD1 (6 bases). V shed 5 bases and J shed 0 bases, with 16 bases lying between them. Germline CDR1 MNHEY, CDR2 SMNVEV (reference sequence). The CDR3 is 16 residues long. As DNA, the CDR3 is TGTGCCAGCAGTCCCCGAAGGGGGTTCATGAACACTGAAGCTTTCTTT. It is translated as CASSPRRGFMNTEAFF.

The chain employs TRBV9 and TRBJ2-1; 11 bases line up with TRBD2. From germline, CDR1 is SGDLS and CDR2 YYNGEE. This CDR3 is built from 15 residues. The V and J ends lost 4 bases and 9 bases, in that order; junction bases with no gene match: 9. CDR3 loop: CASSIFSGGVSEQFF. DNA for the CDR3: TGTGCCAGCAGCATCTTTAGCGGGGGGGTCTCTGAGCAGTTCTTC.

The sample holds many counts of this clone. CDR3 region: CASSFPLQGINTGELFF. In DNA form, the CDR3 reads TGCGCCAGCAGCTTCCCCCTACAGGGGATAAACACCGGGGAGCTGTTTTTT. The chain uses TRBV5-1 and TRBJ2-2; 7 nucleotides align to TRBD1. Trimming removed 2 bases from V and 2 bases from J; junction bases left unmatched: 9. CDR3 length equals 17 residues. Germline V gene data show CDR1 as SGHRS and CDR2 as YFSETQ.